This T cell receptor beta chain was obtained from a study of cytomegalovirus exposure and HLA in healthy donors. Notes on this clone: Its target is not known.

Findings and limits, study-wide: Earlier analysis found most TCR beta V segments productive about 87% or about 30% of the time. A later analysis linked a missense variant in DCLRE1C to the trimming of TCR beta V and J genes.

13 Jbeta primers and 60 Vbeta primers were used for the PCR. Assay: immunoSEQ multiplex PCR; the TCRdb copy retains only in-frame clones and omits some. Of around 200,000 clones detected, 70% to 75% appear once; the ten largest clones hold 2.9%. With 6 bases removed from V and 4 bases from J, the gap between germline ends came to 15 bases. There are 14 residues in the CDR3. Germline CDR1 MNHEY, CDR2 SVGAGI. The sequence was obtained from a male donor in good health and CMV-seronegative. J is TRBJ1-1 and V is TRBV6-5, with a weak D call TRBD1 (5 bases). Sequenced: PBMCs. In DNA form, the CDR3 reads TGTGCCAGCAGGCTCGTCGTAAGGGGCACTGAAGCTTTCTTT. It encodes CASRLVVRGTEAFF.